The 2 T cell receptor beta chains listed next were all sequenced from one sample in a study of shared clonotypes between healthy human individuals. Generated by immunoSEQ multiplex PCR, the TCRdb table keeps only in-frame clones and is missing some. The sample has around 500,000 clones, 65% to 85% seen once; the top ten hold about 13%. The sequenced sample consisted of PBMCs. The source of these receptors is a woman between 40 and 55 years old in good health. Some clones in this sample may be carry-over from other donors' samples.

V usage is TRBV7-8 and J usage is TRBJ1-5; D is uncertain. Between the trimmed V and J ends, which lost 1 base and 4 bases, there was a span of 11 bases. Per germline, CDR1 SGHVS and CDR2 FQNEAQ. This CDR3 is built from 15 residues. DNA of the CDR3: TGTGCCAGCAGCTTAGGAGGTACAGATAATCAGCCCCAGCATTTT. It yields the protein CASSLGGTDNQPQHF. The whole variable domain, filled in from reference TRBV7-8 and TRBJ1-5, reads GAGVSQSPRYKVAKRGQDVALRCDPISGHVSLFWYQQALGQGPEFLTYFQNEAQLDKSGLPSDRFFAERPEGSVSTLKIQRTQQEDSAVYLCASSLGGTDNQPQHFGDGTRLSIL.

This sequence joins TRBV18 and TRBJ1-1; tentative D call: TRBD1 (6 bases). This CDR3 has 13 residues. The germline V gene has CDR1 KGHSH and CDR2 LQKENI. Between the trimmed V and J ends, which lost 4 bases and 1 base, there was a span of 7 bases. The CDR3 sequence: CASSQGQNTEAFF. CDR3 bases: TGTGCCAGCTCACAGGGACAGAACACTGAAGCTTTCTTT.